A selection of T cell receptor beta chains follows, all from one sample in a study of B cell selection in AIRE deficiency. Profiled with immunoSEQ multiplex PCR; TCRdb holds only in-frame clones, not every one. The table includes about 26,000 clones, 92% detected once. The material sequenced was CD4+CD25+ Tregs sorted from PBMCs. The receptor source for this set is a human donor in good health. Each CDR3 is given with its conserved first and last residue. Each record gives: J gene, V gene, clone size, D gene, CDR3 protein, CDR3 DNA. The D gene is left open where the match is weak. Clone size, where shown, is once, few, many, or a class for clones that have expanded.

>TRBJ2-7|TRBV27|-|TRBD2
CASRWTSGLSYEQYF
TGTGCCAGCAGGTGGACTAGCGGGCTCTCCTACGAGCAGTACTTC
>TRBJ1-1|TRBV5-4|-|-
CASNPGGANTEAFF
TGTGCCAGCAACCCCGGAGGAGCCAACACTGAAGCTTTCTTT
>TRBJ1-1|TRBV5-1|-|-
CASSLVGGRAFF
TGCGCCAGCAGCTTGGTGGGGGGGCGAGCTTTCTTT
>TRBJ2-3|TRBV6-1|-|TRBD1
CASSTGGWKTDTQYF
TGTGCCAGCAGTACAGGGGGCTGGAAGACAGATACGCAGTATTTT
>TRBJ1-6|TRBV7-2|-|-
CASSYPGARLSYNSPLHF
TGTGCCAGCAGCTATCCTGGGGCCCGGCTCTCCTATAATTCACCCCTCCACTTT
>TRBJ1-2|TRBV6-1|-|-
CASSEGGTLFYGYTF
TGTGCCAGCAGTGAAGGGGGGACGCTTTTCTATGGCTACACCTTC
>TRBJ1-3|TRBV18|-|-
CASSPPGASRNTIYF
TGTGCCAGCTCACCTCCAGGGGCCTCTAGAAACACCATATATTTT
>TRBJ2-3|TRBV27|once|TRBD2
CASSLLRGGDTQYF
TGTGCCAGCAGTTTACTACGGGGGGGGGATACGCAGTATTTT
>TRBJ2-1|TRBV6-1|-|-
CASSDYRSSYNEQFF
TGTGCCAGCAGTGACTACAGGAGCTCCTACAATGAGCAGTTCTTC
>TRBJ2-7|TRBV27|-|-
CASSLTGAHHEQYF
TGTGCCAGCAGTTTAACGGGGGCGCATCACGAGCAGTACTTC
>TRBJ1-2|TRBV5-1|-|-
CASSLAGPLDGYTF
TGCGCCAGCAGCTTGGCGGGACCTCTGGATGGCTACACCTTC
>TRBJ1-2|TRBV7-9|-|-
CASSRADSRGWYGYTF
TGTGCCAGCAGCCGGGCCGACAGCCGAGGTTGGTATGGCTACACCTTC
>TRBJ1-1|TRBV6-6|-|-
CASSIQPNTEAFF
TGTGCCAGCAGCATACAACCAAACACTGAAGCTTTCTTT
>TRBJ2-7|TRBV18|once|TRBD1
CASSPTVGQGAYEQYF
TGTGCCAGCTCACCAACAGTGGGACAGGGGGCCTACGAGCAGTACTTC
>TRBJ1-6|TRBV5-5|-|-
CASSAPGPLHF
TGTGCCAGCAGCGCCCCGGGACCCCTCCACTTT
>TRBJ2-7|TRBV5-1|-|-
CASSSTGYEQYF
TGCGCCAGCAGCTCCACAGGGTACGAGCAGTACTTC
>TRBJ1-1|TRBV10-3|-|-
CAISEGRQGRGDTEAFF
TGTGCCATCAGTGAAGGAAGGCAGGGCAGGGGTGACACTGAAGCTTTCTTT
>TRBJ1-6|TRBV11-2|once|-
CASSFRGQLNSPLHF
TGTGCCAGCAGCTTCCGAGGACAGCTAAATTCACCCCTCCACTTT
>TRBJ1-4|TRBV7-9|-|-
CASSLASGEKLFF
TGTGCCAGCAGCTTAGCGTCCGGCGAAAAACTGTTTTTT
>TRBJ2-2|TRBV10-3|-|-
CAISEGPGELFF
TGTGCCATCAGTGAAGGTCCCGGGGAGCTGTTTTTT
>TRBJ2-3|TRBV28|medium-sized|TRBD2
CASSKPSGIWTSGGDGNTQYF
TGTGCCAGCAGCAAGCCCTCAGGAATCTGGACTAGCGGGGGGGATGGAAATACGCAGTATTTT